Listed below are T cell receptor beta chains from one sample, sequenced in a study of control samples from healthy donors and cancer patients. Method: immunoSEQ multiplex PCR; TCRdb's copy keeps in-frame clones and lacks some. The sample has roughly 150,000 clones, roughly 89% seen once. Sequencing used blood. Receptor source: a man aged 30 to 39 in good health. Both conserved end residues are part of each CDR3. D genes are given only for firm matches. The size field is filled for only some rows; it gives once, few, many or a size class.

clone_size: NA; v_call: TRBV5-1; d_call: TRBD1; j_call: TRBJ2-3; cdr3_aa: CASSSLDRDTDTQYF; cdr3_nt: TGCGCCAGCAGTTCTTTAGACAGGGACACAGATACGCAGTATTTT
clone_size: NA; v_call: TRBV11-3; d_call: NA; j_call: TRBJ2-3; cdr3_aa: CASSFRGNTDTQYF; cdr3_nt: TGTGCCAGCAGCTTTAGGGGGAACACAGATACGCAGTATTTT
clone_size: NA; v_call: TRBV2; d_call: NA; j_call: TRBJ1-1; cdr3_aa: CASSWGGVDRAEAFF; cdr3_nt: TGTGCCAGCAGTTGGGGGGGGGTTGATAGAGCTGAAGCTTTCTTT
clone_size: NA; v_call: TRBV5-1; d_call: NA; j_call: TRBJ2-1; cdr3_aa: CASSLVGGGEQFF; cdr3_nt: TGCGCCAGCAGCTTGGTTGGGGGCGGGGAGCAGTTCTTC
clone_size: NA; v_call: TRBV4-3; d_call: TRBD2; j_call: TRBJ2-7; cdr3_aa: CASSQRGNSGASGEQYF; cdr3_nt: TGCGCCAGCAGCCAACGGGGGAATAGCGGGGCGTCAGGGGAGCAGTACTTC
clone_size: NA; v_call: TRBV7-8; d_call: NA; j_call: TRBJ1-3; cdr3_aa: CASSLAIRGSSGNTIYF; cdr3_nt: TGTGCCAGCAGCTTAGCTATTAGGGGTAGCTCTGGAAACACCATATATTTT
clone_size: NA; v_call: TRBV7-9; d_call: NA; j_call: TRBJ2-7; cdr3_aa: CASSNLIDYEQYF; cdr3_nt: TGTGCCAGCAGTAACCTTATTGACTACGAGCAGTACTTC
clone_size: once; v_call: TRBV25-1; d_call: NA; j_call: TRBJ1-5; cdr3_aa: CASSESGMGQPQHF; cdr3_nt: TGTGCCAGCAGTGAGTCAGGTATGGGTCAGCCCCAGCATTTT
clone_size: NA; v_call: TRBV4-3; d_call: TRBD2; j_call: TRBJ2-5; cdr3_aa: CASSKLAGDETQYF; cdr3_nt: TGCGCCAGCAGCAAATTAGCGGGAGACGAGACCCAGTACTTC
clone_size: NA; v_call: TRBV2; d_call: NA; j_call: TRBJ2-5; cdr3_aa: CASSEGQGAGLAGQETQYF; cdr3_nt: TGTGCCAGCAGTGAGGGACAGGGGGCGGGACTAGCGGGTCAAGAGACCCAGTACTTC
clone_size: NA; v_call: TRBV5-6; d_call: NA; j_call: TRBJ2-5; cdr3_aa: CASSPQGRETQYF; cdr3_nt: TGTGCCAGCAGCCCACAGGGTAGAGAGACCCAGTACTTC
clone_size: NA; v_call: TRBV5-4; d_call: NA; j_call: TRBJ2-1; cdr3_aa: CASSWDRDEQFF; cdr3_nt: TGTGCCAGCAGCTGGGACCGGGATGAGCAGTTCTTC
clone_size: NA; v_call: TRBV30; d_call: TRBD2; j_call: TRBJ2-3; cdr3_aa: CAFTSGSTDTQYF; cdr3_nt: TGTGCCTTTACTAGCGGGAGCACAGATACGCAGTATTTT
clone_size: NA; v_call: TRBV18; d_call: NA; j_call: TRBJ1-5; cdr3_aa: CASSPRGQSNQPQHF; cdr3_nt: TGTGCCAGCTCACCACGGGGGCAGAGCAATCAGCCCCAGCATTTT